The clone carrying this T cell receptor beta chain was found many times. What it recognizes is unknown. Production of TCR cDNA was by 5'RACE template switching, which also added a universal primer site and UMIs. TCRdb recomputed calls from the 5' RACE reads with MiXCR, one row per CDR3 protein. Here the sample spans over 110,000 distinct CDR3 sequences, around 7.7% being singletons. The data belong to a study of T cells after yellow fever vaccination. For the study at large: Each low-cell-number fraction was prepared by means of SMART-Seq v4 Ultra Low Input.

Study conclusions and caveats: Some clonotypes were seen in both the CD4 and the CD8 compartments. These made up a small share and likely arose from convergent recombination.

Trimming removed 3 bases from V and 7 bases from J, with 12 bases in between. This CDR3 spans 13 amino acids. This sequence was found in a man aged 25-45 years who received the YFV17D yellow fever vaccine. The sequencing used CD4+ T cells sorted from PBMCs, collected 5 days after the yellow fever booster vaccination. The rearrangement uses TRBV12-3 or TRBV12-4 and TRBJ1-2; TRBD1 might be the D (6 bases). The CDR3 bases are TGTGCCAGCAGTTTCGTACAGGGAATTGGCTACACCTTC. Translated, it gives CASSFVQGIGYTF.